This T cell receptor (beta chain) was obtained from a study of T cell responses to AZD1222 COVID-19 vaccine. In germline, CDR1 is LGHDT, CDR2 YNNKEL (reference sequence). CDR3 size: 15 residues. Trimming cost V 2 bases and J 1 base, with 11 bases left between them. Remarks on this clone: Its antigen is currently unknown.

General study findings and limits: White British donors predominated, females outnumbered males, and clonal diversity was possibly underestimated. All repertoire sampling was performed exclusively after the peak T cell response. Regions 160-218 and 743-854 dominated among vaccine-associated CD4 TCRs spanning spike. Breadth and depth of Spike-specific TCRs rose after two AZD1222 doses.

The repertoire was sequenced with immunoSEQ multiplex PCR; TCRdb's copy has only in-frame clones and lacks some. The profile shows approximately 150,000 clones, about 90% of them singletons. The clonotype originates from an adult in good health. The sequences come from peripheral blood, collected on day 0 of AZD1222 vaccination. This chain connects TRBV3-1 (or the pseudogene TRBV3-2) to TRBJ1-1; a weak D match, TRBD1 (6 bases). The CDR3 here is CASSQSGTSNTEAFF. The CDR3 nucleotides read TGTGCCAGCAGCCAATCCGGGACATCGAACACTGAAGCTTTCTTT.